Below are 13 T cell receptor beta chains sequenced from a single sample in a study of Ad26.COV2.S vaccination and SARS-CoV-2 variants. Produced via immunoSEQ multiplex PCR; TCRdb's table is partial and in-frame only. The sample holds approximately 350,000 clones, about four fifths seen once. The sample's treatment: over 15 received Ad26.COV2.S at low or high dose, single or two shots; about 5 received placebo; per-sample allocation not given. The samples were gathered on day 63 after the first injection of vaccine or placebo. The specimen comprised peripheral blood, sampled in a trial of Ad26.COV2.S vaccine versus placebo. These receptors originate from a person aged 18-60 years who received the Ad26.COV2.S COVID-19 vaccine or a placebo.

The gene calls are TRBV6-2 or TRBV6-3 and TRBJ1-6; D is unresolved. This CDR3 is 11 amino acids long. The germline V gene encodes CDR1 MNHEY and CDR2 SVGEGT. Deletions cut 6 bases from V and 15 bases from J, with 12 bases between. For the CDR3, the DNA is TGTGCCAGCAGCCAAGAAAAACACCTCCACTTT. It yields the protein CASSQEKHLHF.

J is TRBJ2-3 and V is TRBV15; D is unresolved. The germline CDR1 and CDR2 sequences are LNHNV and YYDKDF (reference sequence). V was pared by 7 bases and J by 4 bases, with 15 bases between. The CDR3 sequence is 14 residues long. The chain's CDR3 is CATTISVLPDTQYF. DNA for the CDR3: TGTGCCACCACCATCAGCGTCCTTCCAGATACGCAGTATTTT.

CDR3 loop: CASSSRANYGYTF. In nucleotides, the CDR3 is TGTGCCAGCAGTTCCCGGGCTAACTATGGCTACACCTTC. The rearrangement links TRBV12-3 or TRBV12-4 to TRBJ1-2; no clear D. The CDR3 has 13 amino acids. Trimming removed 4 bases at V and 0 bases at J, with 6 bases between.

The chain carries TRBV5-1 and TRBJ2-3; 9 bases fit TRBD1. Germline CDR1 is SGHRS and CDR2 is YFSETQ. The CDR3 has 16 amino acids. Unmatched junction bases numbered 10, after V lost 4 bases and J lost 4 bases. CDR3 DNA sequence: TGCGCCAGCAGCCCCGGGACAGGGAATTACGCAGATACGCAGTATTTT. The encoded protein is CASSPGTGNYADTQYF.

Comment on this clone: Other DNA variants within this sample encode the same CDR3. The V call is TRBV11-3, the J call TRBJ2-5; D is undetermined. The CDR3 covers 12 residues. Trimming removed 1 base from V and 5 bases from J, with 5 bases in between. Germline-derived CDR1 and CDR2 are SGHNT and YENEEA. The CDR3, as DNA: TGTGCCAGCAGCTTAGTGGGGGAGACCCAGTACTTC. It codes for CASSLVGETQYF.

The rearrangement uses TRBV7-9 and TRBJ2-6; D is possibly TRBD1 (5 bases). The V and J ends lost 5 bases and 0 bases respectively, with 14 bases between them. CDR3 length: 17 amino acids. CDR1 is SEHNR, CDR2 FQNEAQ, per germline (reference sequence). The DNA of the CDR3 is TGTGCCAGCAGCCAAACTCATGACAGCTCTGGGGCCAACGTCCTGACTTTC. Protein sequence: CASSQTHDSSGANVLTF.

The V gene is TRBV13, the J gene TRBJ2-7; D perhaps matches TRBD1 (6 bases). The CDR3 sequence is 15 residues long. Between the trimmed V and J ends, which lost 8 bases and 3 bases, there was a span of 20 bases. Germline assignment: CDR1 PRHDT and CDR2 FYEKMQ (reference sequence). The CDR3: CASSLGAGWDYEQYF. The CDR3 bases are TGTGCCAGCTCGCTGGGGGCAGGATGGGACTACGAGCAGTACTTC. The entire variable domain, with the rest obtained from reference TRBV13 and TRBJ2-7, is as follows: AAGVIQSPRHLIKEKRETATLKCYPIPRHDTVYWYQQGPGQDPQFLISFYEKMQSDKGSIPDRFSAQQFSDYHSELNMSSLELGDSALYFCASSLGAGWDYEQYFGPGTRLTVT.

The V gene is TRBV2, the J gene TRBJ1-1; D call uncertain. V dropped 4 bases and J dropped 1 base, with 10 bases sitting between them. This CDR3 is 14 amino acids long. Germline V gives CDR1 SNHLY, CDR2 FYNNEI. The CDR3 loop reads CASSGIWENTEAFF. CDR3 nucleotides: TGTGCCAGCAGTGGAATTTGGGAGAACACTGAAGCTTTCTTT.

The chain couples TRBV7-6 to TRBJ2-3; the D gene is possibly TRBD2 (7 bases). Between the trimmed V and J ends, which lost 3 bases and 6 bases, there was a span of 13 bases. Germline CDR1 and CDR2: SGHVS and FNYEAQ. CDR3 length equals 14 residues. The CDR3 DNA reads as TGTGCCAGCAGCTTTTCAGGGAGGGGGGATACGCAGTATTTT. Its translation: CASSFSGRGDTQYF. Looking up the rest from reference TRBV7-6 and TRBJ2-3 gives the full variable domain: GAGVSQSPRYKVTKRGQDVALRCDPISGHVSLYWYRQALGQGPEFLTYFNYEAQQDKSGLPNDRFSAERPEGSISTLTIQRTEQRDSAMYRCASSFSGRGDTQYFGPGTRLTVL.

The J gene is TRBJ2-3, the V gene TRBV6-6; no clear D. V was pared by 6 bases and J by 2 bases, with 12 bases between. Germline V lookup: CDR1 MNHNY, CDR2 SVGAGI (reference sequence). The CDR3 has 14 amino acids. CDR3: CASSLVSFTDTQYF. CDR3 sequence (DNA): TGTGCCAGCAGCCTCGTATCTTTCACAGATACGCAGTATTTT.

This chain joins TRBV29-1 and TRBJ1-2; 7 positions agree with TRBD1. This CDR3 is built from 14 residues. Germline CDR1 and CDR2: SQVTM and ANQGSEA. The V and J ends lost 6 bases and 4 bases, in that order; junction bases with no gene match: 11. CDR3 in amino acids: CSVFTPGQRYGYTF. CDR3 DNA sequence: TGCAGCGTCTTCACCCCGGGACAGCGCTATGGCTACACCTTC.

The chain joins TRBV29-1 to TRBJ1-2; TRBD1 aligns across 9 bases. The CDR3 totals 11 residues. Looked up from germline, CDR1 is SQVTM and CDR2 is ANQGSEA. V lost 7 bases and J lost 6; bases outside the gene matches: 3. DNA for the CDR3: TGCAGCGGCCGGACAGGGGATGGCTACACCTTC. It is translated as CSGRTGDGYTF. The variable domain in full, with the rest retrieved from reference TRBV29-1 and TRBJ1-2, is SAVISQKPSRDICQRGTSLTIQCQVDSQVTMMFWYRQQPGQSLTLIATANQGSEATYESGFVIDKFPISRPNLTFSTLTVSNMSPEDSSIYLCSGRTGDGYTFGSGTRLTVV.

This clone was counted a few times. The chain joins TRBV4-2 to TRBJ1-1; no definite D call. Germline V CDR1 and CDR2: LGHNA, YNFKEQ. This CDR3 region has 14 residues. V shed 0 bases and J shed 5 bases, with 10 bases lying between them. CDR3 sequence: CASSQEPGMTEAFF. The CDR3 nucleotides are TGTGCCAGCAGCCAAGAACCGGGTATGACTGAAGCTTTCTTT.